Listed below are T cell receptor beta chains from one sample, sequenced in a study of blood T cell repertoires in COVID-19. Only in-frame clones appear in the TCRdb table, and some are missing; sequencing was by immunoSEQ multiplex PCR. The table records around 250,000 clones, more than 70% of them present only once. Sequenced: peripheral blood. These receptors originate from a man aged 80 or over with acute or convalescent COVID-19. Both conserved end residues are part of each CDR3. A D gene is named only where the DNA matches it firmly. Not all rows give a size; the values are once, few, many and, for expanded clones, a class.

>TRBJ2-7|TRBV5-1|TRBD2|.
CASSRTSGTLTYEQYF
TGCGCCAGCAGCCGGACTAGCGGGACCCTCACCTACGAGCAGTACTTC
>TRBJ2-5|TRBV28|TRBD2|.
CASSPGLAGALSQETQYF
TGTGCCAGCAGTCCCGGACTAGCGGGGGCATTGTCTCAAGAGACCCAGTACTTC
>TRBJ1-5|TRBV6-1|.|.
CASSANLDQAPRAPQHF
TGTGCCAGCAGTGCCAACCTGGACCAGGCCCCGCGGGCGCCCCAGCATTTT
>TRBJ1-5|TRBV28|.|once
CASSGEQGHPSNQPQHF
TGTGCCAGCAGTGGAGAACAGGGTCACCCGAGCAATCAGCCCCAGCATTTT
>TRBJ1-3|TRBV10-1|.|.
CASSEFTAGNTIYF
TGCGCCAGCAGTGAGTTCACGGCTGGAAACACCATATATTTT
>TRBJ2-7|TRBV20-1|.|.
CSASPVGLAEQYF
TGCAGTGCTAGTCCGGTAGGGCTAGCCGAGCAGTACTTC
>TRBJ1-1|TRBV19|TRBD1|.
CATRPAGGTEAFF
TGTGCCACAAGACCCGCAGGGGGCACTGAAGCTTTCTTT
>TRBJ1-5|TRBV28|TRBD1|few
CASSPDRVQPQHF
TGTGCCAGCAGCCCAGACAGGGTCCAGCCCCAGCATTTT
>TRBJ1-5|TRBV3-1/TRBV3-2|.|.
CASSQGSYSNQPQHF
TGTGCCAGCAGCCAAGGGAGTTATAGCAATCAGCCCCAGCATTTT
>TRBJ2-7|TRBV18|.|.
CASSLGTAGGEQYF
TGTGCCAGCTCACTTGGGACGGCCGGGGGCGAGCAGTACTTC
>TRBJ2-3|TRBV6-6|TRBD1|.
CASSSNRGRRTDTQYF
TGTGCCAGCAGTTCAAACAGGGGGCGCAGGACGGATACGCAGTATTTT
>TRBJ1-5|TRBV5-1|TRBD1|once
CASSVSGGRNQPQHF
TGCGCCAGCAGCGTATCAGGGGGACGCAATCAGCCCCAGCATTTT
>TRBJ1-1|TRBV2|.|.
CASRVEETANTEAFF
TGTGCCAGCAGAGTAGAGGAAACTGCGAACACTGAAGCTTTCTTT
>TRBJ1-1|TRBV19|.|.
CASSLREANTEAFF
TGTGCCAGTAGTCTGAGGGAGGCGAACACTGAAGCTTTCTTT
>TRBJ2-5|TRBV20-1|.|.
CSAETTGTQYF
TGCAGTGCGGAAACGACAGGGACCCAGTACTTC
>TRBJ2-2|TRBV27|.|.
CASSSTSSGELFF
TGTGCCAGCAGTTCGACTAGTTCCGGGGAGCTGTTTTTT
>TRBJ2-7|TRBV6-5|TRBD1|.
CASLDRVGVEQYF
TGTGCCAGCCTCGACAGGGTCGGGGTGGAGCAGTACTTC
>TRBJ2-2|TRBV6-5|.|.
CASSYQTGELFF
TGTGCCAGCAGTTACCAGACCGGGGAGCTGTTTTTT
>TRBJ1-2|TRBV10-3|.|.
CAIFERRGQLGGYTF
TGTGCCATCTTTGAACGTAGAGGTCAACTCGGAGGCTACACCTTC
>TRBJ1-5|TRBV28|TRBD1|.
CASRNRGGTLQPQHF
TGTGCCAGCAGAAACAGGGGGGGAACCCTTCAGCCCCAGCATTTT
>TRBJ1-4|TRBV5-1|TRBD1|.
CASSLQRGLANEKLFF
TGCGCCAGCAGCTTGCAGAGGGGGCTCGCTAATGAAAAACTGTTTTTT
>TRBJ1-2|TRBV5-1|.|.
CASSLEQNYGYTF
TGCGCCAGCAGCTTGGAACAAAACTATGGCTACACCTTC
>TRBJ1-2|TRBV7-9|.|.
CASSLPDNGYTF
TGTGCCAGCAGCTTACCCGACAATGGCTACACCTTC
>TRBJ2-7|TRBV27|.|once
CASSYRAGEQYF
TGTGCCAGCAGTTACCGGGCGGGCGAGCAGTACTTC
>TRBJ1-5|TRBV12-3/TRBV12-4|TRBD1|.
CASLRQGAQPQHF
TGTGCCAGCCTCCGACAGGGTGCTCAGCCCCAGCATTTT
>TRBJ1-6|TRBV19|TRBD1|once
CASSLDRGNSPLHF
TGTGCCAGTAGTCTTGACAGGGGAAATTCACCCCTCCACTTT
>TRBJ1-6|TRBV7-9|.|.
CASSPQGAFNSPLHF
TGTGCCAGCAGCCCACAGGGCGCCTTTAATTCACCCCTCCACTTT
>TRBJ1-6|TRBV10-3|TRBD1|.
CAISGDSRNSPLHF
TGTGCCATCAGTGGGGACAGTAGGAATTCACCCCTCCACTTT
>TRBJ2-7|TRBV3-1/TRBV3-2|.|few
CASSQVRDEQYF
TGTGCCAGCAGCCAAGTGAGGGACGAGCAGTACTTC
>TRBJ2-7|TRBV7-2|.|.
CASGHGARGRLKGEQYF
TGTGCCAGCGGACACGGGGCCAGGGGACGGTTAAAGGGGGAGCAGTACTTC
>TRBJ2-7|TRBV5-1|TRBD2|.
CASSFGLAGPPLLYEQYF
TGCGCCAGCAGCTTTGGACTAGCGGGCCCTCCCCTTCTTTACGAGCAGTACTTC
>TRBJ2-7|TRBV4-3|.|.
CASSQVFGGAYEQYF
TGCGCCAGCAGCCAAGTTTTTGGAGGGGCCTACGAGCAGTACTTC